Presented here are 29 T cell receptor beta chains from one specimen sequenced in a study of T-cell memory formation after mild COVID-19. TCRdb analysed the 5' RACE reads with MiXCR anew, one entry per CDR3 protein. The table lists over 350,000 distinct CDR3 sequences, 24% of them singletons. Sample: PBMCs or a T cell subset sorted from them (not recorded which). The source is an adult woman who had mild COVID-19 (a few samples of this study predate the infection). Cell type and time point are not known.

The chain couples TRBV24-1 to TRBJ1-2; D is perhaps TRBD1 (6 bases). V was trimmed by 3 bases and J by 4 bases, leaving 11 bases between them. Germline values: CDR1 KGHDR, CDR2 SFDVKD. The CDR3 is 14 residues long. The CDR3 sequence is CATSDVDRFYGYTF. CDR3 coding DNA: TGTGCCACCAGTGATGTCGACAGGTTCTATGGCTACACCTTC.

The chain uses TRBV7-8 and TRBJ2-7; D unclear. Germline loops: CDR1 SGHVS, CDR2 FQNEAQ. This CDR3 is 11 amino acids long. Trimming took off 2 bases at V and 7 bases at J, with 6 bases between the two ends. The CDR3 loop reads CASSLSREQYF. As DNA, the CDR3 is TGTGCCAGCAGCTTATCACGAGAGCAGTACTTC.

The chain is built from TRBV24-1 and TRBJ2-5; 8 bases match TRBD2. Germline CDR1 is KGHDR and CDR2 is SFDVKD. The CDR3 runs to 16 residues. The V segment lost 3 bases and the J segment 4 bases; nucleotides outside the gene matches: 9. The CDR3 DNA reads TGTGCCACCAGTGATCCGGAAACTAGCGGCACAGAGACCCAGTACTTC. Amino acids: CATSDPETSGTETQYF.

V usage is TRBV25-1 and J usage is TRBJ2-3; TRBD1 aligns across 8 bases. The CDR3 consists of 16 residues. Germline values: CDR1 MGHDK, CDR2 SYGVNS. V shed 5 bases and J 2 bases; nucleotides not matched to a gene: 9. CDR3 nucleotide sequence: TGTGCCAGCAGTTATGGGACAGGCACAAACACAGATACGCAGTATTTT. Translation gives CASSYGTGTNTDTQYF.

V and J are TRBV6-5 and TRBJ2-1; 7 bases match TRBD1. Trimming removed 4 bases from V and 8 bases from J; junction bases left unmatched: 8. CDR1 MNHEY and CDR2 SVGAGI come from the germline V gene. The length of the CDR3 is 14 residues. The DNA of the CDR3 is TGTGCCAGCAGTTTAAGGGACAGCCAAGATGAGCAGTTCTTC. As protein: CASSLRDSQDEQFF.

The chain recombines TRBV20-1 with TRBJ2-3; D remains ambiguous. V lost 4 bases and J lost 2, with 7 bases in between. This CDR3 contains 12 residues. The germline CDR1 and CDR2 sequences are DFQATT and SNEGSKA (reference sequence). DNA for the CDR3: TGCAGTGCTAAGGGCTCCACAGATACGCAGTATTTT. Protein: CSAKGSTDTQYF.

The rearrangement joins TRBV5-5 to TRBJ1-4; TRBD1 might be the D (5 bases). CDR1 is SGHKS and CDR2 is YYEKEE in the germline V gene (reference sequence). V lost 2 bases to trimming and J lost 5 bases, with 16 bases between them. The CDR3 has 16 residues. This chain's CDR3 is CASSLQTDPWNEKLFF. In DNA form, the CDR3 reads TGTGCCAGCAGCTTACAGACAGACCCATGGAATGAAAAACTGTTTTTT.

This clonotype was seen only a few times. The genes are TRBV9 and TRBJ2-7; D may be TRBD1 (7 bases). In germline, CDR1 is SGDLS, CDR2 YYNGEE. Trimming stripped 0 bases from V and 3 bases from J, with 16 bases between. The CDR3 contains 16 residues. The CDR3 region has the DNA TGTGCCAGCAGCGTAGGAGACGCGGGACAGAACTACGAGCAGTACTTC. Residues: CASSVGDAGQNYEQYF.

This clonotype was counted a few times. The rearrangement joins TRBV15 to TRBJ1-4; D may be TRBD1 (6 bases). V was cut by 1 base and J by 6 bases, with 18 bases left in between. The CDR3 loop spans 17 amino acids. Per germline, CDR1 LNHNV and CDR2 YYDKDF (reference sequence). The CDR3 region is CATSRVRGHRSDEKLFF. The CDR3 DNA is TGTGCCACCAGCAGAGTCCGGGGACATCGGTCGGATGAAAAACTGTTTTTT.

V is TRBV5-1 and J is TRBJ2-7; possibly TRBD1 for D (6 bases). The V and J ends lost 4 bases and 5 bases respectively, with 16 bases between them. Per germline, CDR1 SGHRS and CDR2 YFSETQ. The CDR3 spans 14 residues. DNA for the CDR3: TGCGCCAGCAGCATCGGTGGGGGCCGGGACGAGCAGTACTTC. It encodes CASSIGGGRDEQYF.

The chain recombines TRBV6-2 or TRBV6-3 with TRBJ2-1; D may correspond to TRBD1 or TRBD2 (5 bases each). This CDR3 has 13 residues. Germline CDR1 and CDR2: MNHEY and SVGEGT. The ends were cut back, 6 bases at V and 6 bases at J, with 12 bases in the middle. In DNA, the CDR3 is TGTGCCAGCAGGGGGGACGAATTCAATGAGCAGTTCTTC. It translates to CASRGDEFNEQFF.

This clonotype was counted a few times. The rearrangement joins TRBV25-1 to TRBJ2-7; the D is unclear. CDR1 MGHDK and CDR2 SYGVNS come from the germline V gene. This CDR3 has 12 residues. V was pared by 3 bases and J by 2 bases, with 5 bases between. Here the CDR3 reads CASSDSPYEQYF. DNA of the CDR3: TGTGCCAGCAGTGACAGCCCCTACGAGCAGTACTTC.

A few counts support this clonotype. The chain couples TRBV2 to TRBJ2-3; D gene ambiguous. The ends were cut back, 4 bases at V and 3 bases at J, with 8 bases in the middle. The CDR3 has 13 amino acids. The germline gives CDR1 SNHLY, CDR2 FYNNEI. The CDR3 loop is CASSVGMTDTQYF. Here the CDR3 DNA reads TGTGCCAGCAGTGTAGGGATGACAGATACGCAGTATTTT.

The chain is built from TRBV7-8 and TRBJ2-3, with unresolved D. The CDR3 length is 12 residues. CDR1 is SGHVS, CDR2 FQNEAQ, per germline. V was shortened by 7 bases and J by 1 base, with 6 bases between the two germline ends. CDR3 coding DNA: TGTGCCAGCATGAGTGGCACAGATACGCAGTATTTT. Protein sequence: CASMSGTDTQYF. The whole variable domain, filled in from reference TRBV7-8 and TRBJ2-3, reads GAGVSQSPRYKVAKRGQDVALRCDPISGHVSLFWYQQALGQGPEFLTYFQNEAQLDKSGLPSDRFFAERPEGSVSTLKIQRTQQEDSAVYLCASMSGTDTQYFGPGTRLTVL.

This clonotype was detected a few times. This chain joins TRBV12-3 or TRBV12-4 and TRBJ2-3, with 8 bases identical to TRBD2. The trim removed 2 bases at V and 4 bases at J, leaving 11 bases unmatched. The length of the CDR3 is 17 residues. The CDR3 nucleotides read TGTGCCAGCAGTTTAATGAAAAAAACTAGCGGCTCAGATACGCAGTATTTT. It codes for CASSLMKKTSGSDTQYF.

This chain connects TRBV4-3 to TRBJ2-3; D tentatively fits TRBD1 or TRBD2 (5 bases each). This CDR3 is 17 amino acids long. Per germline, CDR1 LGHNA and CDR2 YSLEER. V shed 3 bases and J shed 4 bases, with 20 bases lying between them. CDR3 sequence (DNA): TGCGCCAGCAGCCAGACGGAAGGGACCGAAAAGTCAGATACGCAGTATTTT. Protein product: CASSQTEGTEKSDTQYF.

The rearrangement uses TRBV6-1 and TRBJ1-2; 9 nucleotides agree with TRBD1. V gave up 1 base and J gave up 4 bases; unmatched junction bases: 10. Per germline, CDR1 MNHNS and CDR2 SASEGT. The CDR3 is 17 amino acids. The CDR3 DNA is TGTGCCAGCAGTGAAGACCGGACAGGGGTCAGGTTCTATGGCTACACCTTC. It encodes CASSEDRTGVRFYGYTF.

J is TRBJ2-1 and V is TRBV29-1, with 14 nucleotides matching TRBD2. After removal of 4 bases from V and 7 bases from J, the junction contained 3 bases not matched to a gene. The germline CDR1 and CDR2 sequences are SQVTM and ANQGSEA. CDR3 length: 14 residues. CDR3 in amino acids: CSVARTSGGNEQFF. DNA of the CDR3: TGCAGCGTTGCCCGGACTAGCGGGGGGAATGAGCAGTTCTTC.

This rearrangement joins TRBV6-5 to TRBJ2-1; TRBD2 matches 7 bases. Unmatched junction bases numbered 14, after V lost 3 bases and J lost 9 bases. Germline CDR1 reads MNHEY; CDR2 reads SVGAGI. CDR3 size: 16 residues. The CDR3 coding sequence is TGTGCCAGCAGTTATGTCTCTTGGCGGGGGTTCGGTGAGCAGTTCTTC. Translation gives CASSYVSWRGFGEQFF.

The genes are TRBV5-1 and TRBJ1-1; maybe TRBD1 (5 bases). Germline V CDR1 and CDR2: SGHRS, YFSETQ. V lost 2 bases, J lost 4 bases, and 15 bases lay in between. CDR3 length: 15 residues. CDR3 loop: CASSLAPQGVTEAFF. CDR3 nucleotide sequence: TGCGCCAGCAGCTTAGCACCCCAGGGCGTCACTGAAGCTTTCTTT. The full variable domain, rest sourced from reference TRBV5-1 and TRBJ1-1, is KAGVTQTPRYLIKTRGQQVTLSCSPISGHRSVSWYQQTPGQGLQFLFEYFSETQRNKGNFPGRFSGRQFSNSRSEMNVSTLELGDSALYLCASSLAPQGVTEAFFGQGTRLTVV.

CDR3 DNA sequence: TGTGCCAGCAGAGGACAGGGATTCAATCAGCCCCAGCATTTT. It codes for CASRGQGFNQPQHF. The chain couples TRBV6-1 to TRBJ1-5; 8 nucleotides match TRBD1. Germline V gene sequence: CDR1 MNHNS, CDR2 SASEGT. This CDR3 comprises 14 residues. V shed 6 bases, J shed 3 bases, and the junction held 4 bases outside the gene matches.

CDR3 loop: CASSLFSYEQYF. CDR3 nucleotides: TGTGCCAGCAGCTTGTTTAGCTACGAGCAGTACTTC. The J gene is TRBJ2-7, the V gene TRBV5-4; D remains ambiguous. The CDR3 extends over 12 amino acids. Trimming removed 1 base at V and 3 bases at J, with 5 bases between. CDR1 and CDR2 (germline): SGHNT, YYREEE (reference sequence).

This clonotype turned up a few times. The chain has TRBV4-1 and TRBJ2-7; the match to TRBD1 covers 11 bases. Looked up from germline, CDR1 is MGHRA and CDR2 is YSYEKL. This CDR3 spans 15 amino acids. V lost 0 bases, J lost 7 bases, and 5 bases stayed unmatched. The CDR3 sequence: CASSQEEDRGREQYF. The CDR3 DNA follows: TGCGCCAGCAGCCAAGAAGAGGACAGGGGGCGAGAGCAGTACTTC.

This clonotype was observed a few times. This chain links TRBV7-3 with TRBJ2-2, with D possibly called TRBD1 or TRBD2 (5 bases each). The CDR3 spans 15 residues. The germline gives CDR1 SGHTA, CDR2 FQGTGA. The germline V and J ends were trimmed by 5 bases and 5 bases, with 15 bases remaining between them. In DNA, the CDR3 is TGTGCCAGCAGCACAGGACTCGGGGATACCGGGGAGCTGTTTTTT. Translated, it gives CASSTGLGDTGELFF.

This rearrangement joins TRBV29-1 to TRBJ2-1; 12 bases are shared with TRBD1. CDR1 SQVTM and CDR2 ANQGSEA come from the germline V gene. Trimming at V came to 4 bases and at J to 9 bases, leaving 7 bases not matched to a gene. The CDR3 runs to 14 residues. The chain's CDR3 is CSVAPGQGATEQFF. CDR3 coding DNA: TGCAGCGTTGCCCCGGGACAGGGGGCGACTGAGCAGTTCTTC.

This clonotype showed up just a few times. The chain links TRBV5-1 to TRBJ2-5; 8 positions match TRBD2. Germline CDR1 SGHRS, CDR2 YFSETQ. There are 16 residues in the CDR3. V lost 0 bases, J lost 2 bases, and 6 bases stayed unmatched. DNA of the CDR3: TGCGCCAGCAGCTTGGTGGTAGCGGGGACTCAAGAGACCCAGTACTTC. Translated: CASSLVVAGTQETQYF.

The chain has TRBV12-3 or TRBV12-4 and TRBJ1-3, with TRBD1 matching over 8 bases. V lost 6 bases, J lost 4 bases, and 8 bases stayed unmatched. CDR3 length equals 15 residues. CDR3 protein: CASRSLQGAGNTIYF. The CDR3 DNA follows: TGTGCCAGCAGATCTCTCCAGGGGGCCGGAAACACCATATATTTT.

The rearrangement uses TRBV21-1 and TRBJ2-3. TRBV21-1 is a recognized pseudogene. The CDR3 spans 13 residues. The CDR3: CASMVRVADTQYF. CDR3 bases: TGTGCCAGCATGGTTAGGGTCGCAGATACGCAGTATTTT.

The chain combines TRBV6-5 with TRBJ2-3; 11 bases line up with TRBD2. The germline V gene has CDR1 MNHEY and CDR2 SVGAGI. V was pared by 6 bases and J by 4 bases, with 3 bases of the junction left unmatched. CDR3 size: 14 residues. As DNA, the CDR3 is TGTGCCAGCAGCGGGACTAGCGGATCAGATACGCAGTATTTT. Its translation is CASSGTSGSDTQYF.